This TCR beta chain emerged from a study of blood T cell repertoires in COVID-19. Study-wide context: The United States, Italy and Spain provided the acute and convalescent COVID-19 samples.

Assay: immunoSEQ multiplex PCR; the TCRdb copy retains only in-frame clones and omits some. The data show 55,000 to 60,000 clones, 85% seen once. The CDR3 runs 13 residues. Germline CDR1 reads SEHNR; CDR2 reads FQNEAQ (reference sequence). Trimming pared 5 bases from V and 8 bases from J, leaving 15 bases between. This sequence joins TRBV7-9 and TRBJ1-1; perhaps TRBD1 as D (5 bases). The TCR sequence derives from a man in his forties with active COVID-19. The sample comprised peripheral blood. The CDR3 loop reads CASSGQSGLEAFF. CDR3 bases: TGTGCCAGCAGCGGACAATCGGGACTGGAAGCTTTCTTT.